Presented here are 8 T cell receptor beta chains from one specimen sequenced in a study of blood T cell repertoires in COVID-19. Profiled with immunoSEQ multiplex PCR; TCRdb holds only in-frame clones, not every one. The data show about 240,000 clones, approximately 78% seen once. The sample comprised peripheral blood. The receptor set was obtained from a woman aged 18-29 years with acute or convalescent COVID-19.

This chain links TRBV30 with TRBJ2-7; 7 bases align to TRBD2. CDR1 GTSNPN and CDR2 SVGIG come from the germline V gene (reference sequence). Trimming removed 1 base from V and 5 bases from J; junction bases left unmatched: 23. This CDR3 contains 19 residues. The CDR3 spells CAWSARIVAAGRHRNEQYF. DNA of the CDR3: TGTGCCTGGAGTGCTCGGATTGTGGCAGCGGGGCGACACCGCAACGAGCAGTACTTC.

Turning to this clone: Other DNA sequences in this sample translate to the same CDR3. The rearrangement joins TRBV7-2 to TRBJ2-7, with D maybe TRBD2 (5 bases). With 1 base removed from V and 3 bases from J, the gap between germline ends came to 10 bases. CDR3 length: 14 residues. Germline V gives CDR1 SGHTA, CDR2 FQGNSA. The CDR3 DNA sequence: TGTGCCAGCAGCTTAGGTCCGGGAATCTACGAGCAGTACTTC. This encodes CASSLGPGIYEQYF. Filled out from reference TRBV7-2 and TRBJ2-7, the complete variable domain reads GAGVSQSPSNKVTEKGKDVELRCDPISGHTALYWYRQSLGQGLEFLIYFQGNSAPDKSGLPSDRFSAERTGGSVSTLTIQRTQQEDSAVYLCASSLGPGIYEQYFGPGTRLTVT.

This clone was picked up one time. J is TRBJ2-7 and V is TRBV24-1; a weak D match, TRBD2 (5 bases). With 3 bases removed from V and 5 bases from J, the gap between germline ends came to 10 bases. This CDR3 spans 13 amino acids. The germline gives CDR1 KGHDR, CDR2 SFDVKD. The CDR3 loop is CATSDHGIDEQYF. CDR3 in DNA: TGTGCCACCAGTGATCACGGGATCGACGAGCAGTACTTC.

About this clone: The same CDR3 arises from other DNA sequences in this sample as well. The CDR3 bases are TGCGCCAGCAGCTCGACGGGATACGAGCAGTACTTC. Its translation is CASSSTGYEQYF. This chain uses TRBV5-1 with TRBJ2-7, with D perhaps matching TRBD2 (5 bases). The V and J ends lost 3 bases and 4 bases respectively, with 8 bases between them. The V gene's germline CDR1 is SGHRS and CDR2 YFSETQ. The CDR3 contains 12 residues.

This rearrangement joins TRBV6-5 to TRBJ2-2; the D is unclear. Germline CDR1 is MNHEY and CDR2 is SVGAGI. The CDR3 covers 14 residues. V dropped 7 bases and J dropped 6 bases, with 15 bases sitting between them. The CDR3 DNA sequence: TGTGCCAGCACCGCAGCGACCTCTCCCGGGGAGCTGTTTTTT. It codes for CASTAATSPGELFF.

V gene TRBV4-3 combines with J gene TRBJ2-1; 14 bases align to TRBD2. This CDR3 has 16 residues. The junction had 7 bases not matched to a gene; V was cut back by 5 bases and J by 7 bases. Germline CDR1 LGHNA, CDR2 YSLEER. This CDR3 reads CASSKGLAGEGNEQFF. DNA for the CDR3: TGCGCCAGCAGCAAGGGACTAGCGGGAGAGGGGAATGAGCAGTTCTTC.

The chain is built from TRBV27 and TRBJ2-1, with 7 bases lining up with TRBD1. The germline CDR1 and CDR2 sequences are MNHEY and SMNVEV (reference sequence). This CDR3 has 13 residues. The trim removed 9 bases at V and 5 bases at J, leaving 7 bases unmatched. CDR3 in amino acids: CASTGQENNEQFF. The CDR3 region has the DNA TGTGCCAGTACAGGACAGGAGAACAATGAGCAGTTCTTC.

V and J are TRBV18 and TRBJ2-7; TRBD2 aligns across 7 bases. V lost 1 base, J lost 0 bases, and 15 bases stayed unmatched. Germline V lookup: CDR1 KGHSH, CDR2 LQKENI. This CDR3 region has 19 residues. The CDR3 region has the DNA TGTGCCAGCTCACCACGGCCTACGGCTAGCGGACCGAGCTCCTACGAGCAGTACTTC. This encodes CASSPRPTASGPSSYEQYF.